This TCR beta chain appears in the sequencing data of a study of T-cell memory formation after mild COVID-19. Study-level information: Largely, TCR clusters stayed within a single donor. Study results and limitations: A second wave expanding day 15 to 37 was CD4+-biased; contracting clones were balanced. Pre-infection memory already had some responding clones, implying cross-reactive memory joined. CD4+ contracting clones lay mainly in CM and EM, CD8+ ones in EMRA.

The CDR3 spans 14 residues. V lost 1 base to trimming and J lost 5 bases, with 9 bases between them. Germline CDR1 and CDR2: SGHTA and FQGNSA. MiXCR, run by TCRdb on the 5' RACE reads, gives a single entry per CDR3 protein. The sample yields 430,000 or so distinct CDR3 sequences, approximately 25% seen once. A few counts support this clonotype. Its antigen is unknown. Sequencing was performed on PBMCs or a T cell subset sorted from them (not recorded which). The TCR sequence derives from an adult woman who had mild COVID-19 (a few samples of this study predate the infection). Cell type and time point are not known. The chain combines TRBV7-2 with TRBJ2-1; D not certain. In DNA form, the CDR3 reads TGTGCCAGCAGCTTAGGCCACTCTCACAATGAGCAGTTCTTC. Its translation is CASSLGHSHNEQFF.